The rows below give T cell receptor beta chains drawn from one sample of a study of blood T cell repertoires in COVID-19. This table comes from immunoSEQ multiplex PCR, and its TCRdb copy is limited to in-frame clones, with some not included. The table has approximately 50,000 clones, about 83% seen once. The sequenced sample consisted of peripheral blood. Source of these receptors: a man aged 45-60 years with acute or convalescent COVID-19. Both conserved end residues are part of each CDR3. D genes are given only for firm matches. Only some rows state a clone size, as once, few, many or a class for expanded clones.

TGTGCCAGCTCACCACTACAGGGAAGGTCCTACGAGCAGTACTTC	CASSPLQGRSYEQYF	.	TRBV18	few	15	TRBJ2-7
TGTGCCAGCAGCTCCATAACTAGCGGGAGGGCGAACGGGGAGCTGTTTTTT	CASSSITSGRANGELFF	TRBD2	TRBV11-2	.	17	TRBJ2-2
TGTGCCAGCAGCTTAGTACAGGAAACTAACTATGGCTACACCTTC	CASSLVQETNYGYTF	.	TRBV7-9	.	15	TRBJ1-2
TGTGCCAGCAACCGAATAAGCGTTGGGCGGGAGAGAGTCTTC	CASNRISVGRERVF	TRBD2	TRBV6-5	.	14	TRBJ2-1
TGTGCCAGCAGCCAGAGGCAGTTCACAGATACGCAGTATTTT	CASSQRQFTDTQYF	.	TRBV14	once	14	TRBJ2-3
TGCGCCAGCAGCCGAGGTGAGAACACTGAAGCTTTCTTT	CASSRGENTEAFF	.	TRBV10-1	.	13	TRBJ1-1
TGTGCCAGCAGGGCTGGGGGGAACTATGGCTACACCTTC	CASRAGGNYGYTF	.	TRBV2	.	13	TRBJ1-2
TGTGCCAGCAGTTACCGGCTTTGGGGCGAGAGCTCCTACGAGCAGTACTTC	CASSYRLWGESSYEQYF	.	TRBV11-2	.	17	TRBJ2-7
TGTGCCAGTAGTAACTCCGGGACAGGGGTGTATGGCTACACCTTC	CASSNSGTGVYGYTF	TRBD1	TRBV19	once	15	TRBJ1-2
TGTGCCAGCACTTCCGGCAGGGCGTATTCACCCCTCCACTTT	CASTSGRAYSPLHF	.	TRBV28	.	14	TRBJ1-6
TGTGCCAGCAGCTTTAGGATAGCGGGAGGGCCATTCAGCACAGATACGCAGTATTTT	CASSFRIAGGPFSTDTQYF	TRBD2	TRBV7-9	.	19	TRBJ2-3
TGTGCCAGCAGTGAAGGGCCGCATACCTACGAGCAGTACTTC	CASSEGPHTYEQYF	.	TRBV2	.	14	TRBJ2-7
TGTGCCAGCAGTTTGGCCGGGACAGGGCCTGGAAACACCATATATTTT	CASSLAGTGPGNTIYF	TRBD1	TRBV28	once	16	TRBJ1-3
TGCGCCAGCAGCCTTGGACAGGGAAGTGGCACTGAAGCTTTCTTT	CASSLGQGSGTEAFF	TRBD1	TRBV4-1	.	15	TRBJ1-1
TGTGCCAGCAGCTTAGCTGGGGGACTGGGCAATCAGCCCCAGCATTTT	CASSLAGGLGNQPQHF	.	TRBV7-9	.	16	TRBJ1-5
TGTGCCATCAGGGAGGGGCAGATCACAGATACGCAGTATTTT	CAIREGQITDTQYF	.	TRBV10-3	.	14	TRBJ2-3
TGCAGCGCCACAGGTGCGGGAAACACCATATATTTT	CSATGAGNTIYF	.	TRBV29-1	.	12	TRBJ1-3
TGTGCCAGCTCACCTCCCGGGGTGGGGAATGGTGAAAAACTGTTTTTT	CASSPPGVGNGEKLFF	.	TRBV18	few	16	TRBJ1-4
TGTGCCACCGAGACAGGGGGTGCCTATGGCTACACCTTC	CATETGGAYGYTF	TRBD1	TRBV6-5	.	13	TRBJ1-2
TGTGCCAGCAGTGAAATAGGGACACCAAACATTCAGTACTTC	CASSEIGTPNIQYF	.	TRBV6-1	.	14	TRBJ2-4
TGTGCCAGTAGCGTCGGCGGGGACGGGACGGGCTACACCTTC	CASSVGGDGTGYTF	.	TRBV19	.	14	TRBJ1-2
TGCGCCAGCAGCTCCGGACAGCCCCGCACAGATACGCAGTATTTT	CASSSGQPRTDTQYF	.	TRBV5-1	once	15	TRBJ2-3
TGTGCCAGCAGTTACCGGGGAGAGCGTCCCCACTTT	CASSYRGERPHF	.	TRBV6-5	.	12	TRBJ1-6
TGTGCCAGCAGTTTAAGACAGGGTGGATATTCACCCCTCCACTTT	CASSLRQGGYSPLHF	TRBD1	TRBV27	.	15	TRBJ1-6
TGTGCCATCAGTGAGTCGAGAGCTGGAAACACCATATATTTT	CAISESRAGNTIYF	.	TRBV10-3	once	14	TRBJ1-3
TGTGCCACCAGTGGCCCCGGGTGGGTGGGTCAGCCCCAGCATTTT	CATSGPGWVGQPQHF	.	TRBV24-1	.	15	TRBJ1-5
TGCAGCGGCCCCTCCACTCGCACAGATACGCAGTATTTT	CSGPSTRTDTQYF	.	TRBV29-1	.	13	TRBJ2-3
TGTGCCAGCAGCTTTTCGACTGAATTCTATGGCTACACCTTC	CASSFSTEFYGYTF	.	TRBV21-1	.	14	TRBJ1-2
TGTGCCAGCAGCTTATGGCAGGGCACAGATACGCAGTATTTT	CASSLWQGTDTQYF	.	TRBV7-2	.	14	TRBJ2-3
TGTGCCAGCAGCCAAGATCTAGGGAGACGAACTGAAGCTTTCTTT	CASSQDLGRRTEAFF	.	TRBV7-9	.	15	TRBJ1-1
TGTGCCAGCAGCTTATCCGGGCAAGAGACCCAGTACTTC	CASSLSGQETQYF	.	TRBV11-2	.	13	TRBJ2-5
TGTGCCAGCACCGACAGCAACAATCAGCCCCAGCATTTT	CASTDSNNQPQHF	.	TRBV6-6	.	13	TRBJ1-5
TGTGCCAGTAGGACTAGCGGGAGGAGAGAGACCCAGTACTTC	CASRTSGRRETQYF	TRBD2	TRBV19	.	14	TRBJ2-5
TGCGCCAGCAGCTTGGGAGTAGGGGGTCAGCCCCAGCATTTT	CASSLGVGGQPQHF	.	TRBV5-1	.	14	TRBJ1-5
TGTGCCAGCAGCCCCAGGGAGGTCTCGTGGTATGGCTACACCTTC	CASSPREVSWYGYTF	.	TRBV7-8	.	15	TRBJ1-2